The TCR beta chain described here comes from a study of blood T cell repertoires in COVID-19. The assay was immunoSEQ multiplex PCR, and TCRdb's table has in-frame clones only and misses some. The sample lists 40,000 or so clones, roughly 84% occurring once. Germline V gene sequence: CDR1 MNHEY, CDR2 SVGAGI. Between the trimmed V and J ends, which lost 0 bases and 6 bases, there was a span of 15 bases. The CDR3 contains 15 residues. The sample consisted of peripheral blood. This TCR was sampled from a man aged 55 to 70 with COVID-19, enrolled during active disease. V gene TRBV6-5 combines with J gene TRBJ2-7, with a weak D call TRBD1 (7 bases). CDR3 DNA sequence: TGTGCCAGCAGTTACTCAGGAGGGGGCAGGATCGAGCAGTACTTC. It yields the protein CASSYSGGGRIEQYF.